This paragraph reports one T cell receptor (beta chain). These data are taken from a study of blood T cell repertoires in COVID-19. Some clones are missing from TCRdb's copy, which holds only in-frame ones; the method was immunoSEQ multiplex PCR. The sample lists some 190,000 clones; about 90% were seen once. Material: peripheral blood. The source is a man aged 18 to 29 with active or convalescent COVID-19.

CDR3 in DNA: TGTGCCAGCAGGCATGAAGGACTAGCGGGAGGCGCTCGAAAGTACTTC. Encoded protein: CASRHEGLAGGARKYF. The gene calls are TRBV6-6 and TRBJ2-7; 14 positions match TRBD2. The ends lost 6 bases at V and 11 bases at J; junction bases unmatched: 15. The CDR3 covers 16 residues. CDR1 and CDR2 (germline): MNHNY, SVGAGI (reference sequence).